A selection of T cell receptor beta chains follows, all from one sample in a study of T cells in Graves' hyperthyroidism and ophthalmopathy. TCRdb re-analysed the multiplex PCR reads in MiXCR, keeping a single row per CDR3 protein. Of about 840,000 distinct CDR3 sequences listed, about 38% are singletons. The sample was blood. The source of these receptors is a man younger than 35 with Graves' hyperthyroidism. The CDR3 runs from the conserved cysteine through the conserved F or W. The D gene is left open where the match is weak. Clone size, where shown, is once, few, many, or a class for clones that have expanded.

D	size	V	J	CDR3	DNA
TRBD1	few	TRBV4-1	TRBJ1-1	CASSQVQGYTEAFF	TGCGCCAGCAGCCAAGTACAGGGGTACACTGAAGCTTTCTTT
NA	NA	TRBV7-9	TRBJ2-5	CAGSLAETQYF	TGTGCCGGCAGCTTGGCGGAGACCCAGTACTTC
NA	NA	TRBV6-5	TRBJ2-7	CASRSPSYEQYF	TGTGCCAGCAGGTCCCCTAGCTACGAGCAGTACTTC
NA	few	TRBV5-1	TRBJ2-7	CASSLVVPPYEQYF	TGCGCCAGCAGCCTCGTAGTTCCCCCCTACGAGCAGTACTTC
NA	many	TRBV10-2	TRBJ1-1	CASTLTGTDTEAFF	TGCGCCAGCACTCTGACAGGAACGGACACTGAAGCTTTCTTT
NA	NA	TRBV28	TRBJ1-6	CASTTPGGVNSPLHF	TGTGCCAGCACTACGCCTGGGGGCGTAAATTCACCCCTCCACTTT
NA	few	TRBV29-1	TRBJ2-7	CSGILSGPNRSYEQYF	TGCAGCGGCATCCTAAGCGGGCCCAATAGGTCCTACGAGCAGTACTTC
NA	NA	TRBV2	TRBJ1-1	CATGESNTEAFF	TGTGCCACTGGAGAGTCGAACACTGAAGCTTTCTTT
NA	NA	TRBV11-3	TRBJ2-7	CASSLEGWDRSDYEQYF	TGTGCCAGCAGCTTAGAGGGTTGGGACCGAAGCGACTACGAGCAGTACTTC
NA	NA	TRBV7-2	TRBJ2-7	CASSSFGLDYEQYF	TGTGCCAGCAGCTCTTTCGGGCTAGACTACGAGCAGTACTTC
NA	NA	TRBV30	TRBJ1-5	CAWRDSLNQPQHF	TGTGCCTGGAGGGACTCCCTGAATCAGCCCCAGCATTTT
NA	many	TRBV29-1	TRBJ1-1	CSVEGGTTNSEAFF	TGCAGCGTTGAGGGAGGTACTACGAACTCTGAAGCTTTCTTT
TRBD2	NA	TRBV4-3	TRBJ2-7	CASSQVLLADEQYF	TGCGCCAGCAGCCAAGTCCTCCTAGCGGACGAGCAGTACTTC
NA	few	TRBV5-6	TRBJ2-5	CASSLAIREETQYF	TGTGCCAGCAGCTTGGCTATCAGGGAAGAGACCCAGTACTTC
NA	NA	TRBV10-3	TRBJ2-7	CASSVAGGNPYEQYF	TGTGCCAGCAGTGTGGCAGGGGGGAACCCCTACGAGCAGTACTTC
NA	many	TRBV10-3	TRBJ2-7	CAISESATKGYEQYF	TGTGCCATCAGTGAATCCGCCACGAAAGGGTATGAGCAGTACTTC
NA	many	TRBV7-9	TRBJ1-6	CASSLGGPNSPLHF	TGTGCCAGCAGCTTAGGAGGTCCTAATTCACCCCTCCACTTT
NA	few	TRBV20-1	TRBJ1-4	CSARRGATGEKLFF	TGCAGTGCTAGGAGGGGGGCCACCGGCGAAAAACTGTTTTTT
NA	NA	TRBV5-8	TRBJ2-7	CASSRQITVHEQYF	TGTGCCAGCAGCCGACAGATCACCGTCCACGAGCAGTACTTC
TRBD2	NA	TRBV9	TRBJ2-2	CASSAAGEDTGELFF	TGTGCCAGCAGTGCGGCGGGAGAGGATACCGGGGAGCTGTTTTTT
NA	few	TRBV5-4	TRBJ1-1	CASREGVSTTTEAFF	TGTGCCAGCAGGGAGGGGGTTTCGACCACCACTGAAGCTTTCTTT
NA	many	TRBV7-9	TRBJ1-4	CASSLVGGEKLFF	TGTGCCAGCAGCTTAGTGGGCGGCGAAAAACTGTTTTTT
TRBD2	NA	TRBV10-3	TRBJ2-5	CAISDSQLAGQETQYF	TGTGCCATCAGTGATTCGCAACTAGCGGGGCAAGAGACCCAGTACTTC
NA	many	TRBV5-1	TRBJ1-2	CASSFDSANYGYTF	TGCGCCAGCAGCTTCGACAGTGCTAACTATGGCTACACCTTC
NA	NA	TRBV7-2	TRBJ2-7	CASSPEVSSQNEQYF	TGTGCCAGCAGCCCCGAGGTTTCGAGTCAGAACGAGCAGTACTTC
NA	many	TRBV5-1	TRBJ2-7	CASSLRQGYEQYF	TGCGCCAGCAGCTTGCGGCAGGGCTACGAGCAGTACTTC
TRBD1	few	TRBV7-9	TRBJ2-2	CASSHPTGSTGELFF	TGTGCCAGCAGCCACCCGACAGGGTCCACCGGGGAGCTGTTTTTT
NA	many	TRBV7-9	TRBJ2-7	CASSQGSPEQYF	TGTGCCAGCAGCCAAGGCAGCCCCGAGCAGTACTTC
NA	NA	TRBV7-9	TRBJ1-1	CASSLDEMNTEAFF	TGTGCCAGCAGCTTAGATGAGATGAACACTGAAGCTTTCTTT
TRBD2	few	TRBV2	TRBJ2-7	CASRDRDYRYEQYF	TGTGCCAGCAGAGACCGGGACTACCGCTACGAGCAGTACTTC
NA	NA	TRBV7-9	TRBJ2-5	CASSSRQDDKRWSQYF	TGTGCCAGCAGCTCTCGACAGGATGACAAGAGATGGTCCCAGTACTTC
TRBD1	NA	TRBV7-3	TRBJ1-1	CASSSAPTGGTEAFF	TGCGCCAGCAGCTCGGCCCCGACAGGGGGAACTGAAGCTTTCTTT
TRBD1	few	TRBV2	TRBJ1-1	CASRGQGSSGAFF	TGTGCCTCCCGGGGACAGGGCTCCTCAGGAGCTTTCTTT
NA	many	TRBV2	TRBJ2-5	CASTDQETQYF	TGTGCCAGCACGGACCAAGAGACCCAGTACTTC
NA	few	TRBV10-3	TRBJ1-1	CASSFQGVMNTEAFF	TGTGCCAGCAGTTTCCAGGGCGTCATGAACACTGAAGCTTTCTTT
TRBD2	NA	TRBV7-2	TRBJ2-7	CASSLDSGRGSYEQYF	TGTGCCAGCAGCTTGGATAGCGGGAGAGGTTCCTACGAGCAGTACTTC
NA	many	TRBV7-9	TRBJ2-6	CASSLARQIHSGANVLTF	TGTGCCAGCAGCTTAGCTCGTCAGATCCACTCTGGGGCCAACGTCCTGACTTTC
TRBD1	NA	TRBV7-2	TRBJ1-5	CASCLNRDRNQPQHF	TGTGCCAGCTGCTTGAACCGGGACAGGAATCAGCCCCAGCATTTT
NA	NA	TRBV20-1	TRBJ2-7	CSARDRGITYEQYF	TGCAGTGCTAGAGACAGGGGCATAACCTACGAGCAGTACTTC